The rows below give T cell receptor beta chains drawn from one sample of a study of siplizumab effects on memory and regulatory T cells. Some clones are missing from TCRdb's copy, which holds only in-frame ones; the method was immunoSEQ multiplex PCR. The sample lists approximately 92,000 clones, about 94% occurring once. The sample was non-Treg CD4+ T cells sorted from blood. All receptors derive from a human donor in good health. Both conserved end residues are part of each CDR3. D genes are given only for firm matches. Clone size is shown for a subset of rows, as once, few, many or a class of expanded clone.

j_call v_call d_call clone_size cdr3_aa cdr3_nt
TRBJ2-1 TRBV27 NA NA CASSPWTGRDNEQFF TGTGCCAGCAGTCCCTGGACAGGGAGGGACAATGAGCAGTTCTTC
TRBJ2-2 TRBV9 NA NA CASGTPEPTGELFF TGTGCCAGCGGGACCCCCGAACCCACCGGGGAGCTGTTTTTT
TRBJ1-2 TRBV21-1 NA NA CASTQDRGPSFGYTF TGTGCCAGCACCCAGGACAGGGGACCGTCTTTCGGCTACACCTTC
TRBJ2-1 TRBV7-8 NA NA CASSPDKSDEQFF TGTGCCAGCAGCCCAGACAAGTCTGATGAGCAGTTCTTC
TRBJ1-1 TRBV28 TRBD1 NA CASNTGGPNTEAFF TGTGCCAGCAATACAGGGGGCCCTAACACTGAAGCTTTCTTT
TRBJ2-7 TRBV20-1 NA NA CSAWAYEQYF TGCAGTGCCTGGGCCTACGAGCAGTACTTC
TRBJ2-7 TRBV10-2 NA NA CASSDSGIDPNPQYF TGCGCCAGCAGCGACTCGGGAATAGACCCTAACCCTCAGTACTTC
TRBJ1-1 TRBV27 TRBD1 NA CASRQDRGVTEAFF TGTGCCAGCAGACAGGACAGGGGAGTTACTGAAGCTTTCTTT
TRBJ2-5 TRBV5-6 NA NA CASSLKTGEVGETQYF TGTGCCAGCAGCTTGAAAACAGGGGAGGTCGGGGAGACCCAGTACTTC
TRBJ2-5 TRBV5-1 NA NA CASSPSQEETQYF TGCGCCAGCAGCCCGTCACAAGAAGAGACCCAGTACTTC
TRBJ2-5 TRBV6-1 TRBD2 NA CASSESKLADSKEPQYF TGTGCCAGCAGTGAAAGCAAACTAGCGGACTCTAAAGAGCCCCAGTACTTC
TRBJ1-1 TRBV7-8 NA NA CASSRRRLDTEAFF TGTGCCAGCAGCCGCAGGAGACTAGACACTGAAGCTTTCTTT
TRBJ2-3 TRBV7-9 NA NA CASSPVLGADTQYF TGTGCCAGCAGCCCAGTACTAGGCGCAGATACGCAGTATTTT
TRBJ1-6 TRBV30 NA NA CAWSGLQLLHF TGTGCCTGGAGTGGGCTACAGCTCCTCCACTTT
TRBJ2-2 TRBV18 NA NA CASSPQSATGELFF TGTGCCAGCTCACCCCAGTCGGCCACCGGGGAGCTGTTTTTT
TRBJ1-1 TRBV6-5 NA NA CASGRGNTEAFF TGTGCCAGCGGCAGGGGGAACACTGAAGCTTTCTTT
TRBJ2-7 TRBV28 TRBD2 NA CASRVSGRAGEQYF TGTGCCAGCAGAGTTAGCGGGAGGGCCGGGGAGCAGTACTTC
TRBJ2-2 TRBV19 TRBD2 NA CASTPPPRTSGLAGELFF TGTGCCAGTACCCCACCCCCCCGGACTAGCGGGTTGGCCGGGGAGCTGTTTTTT
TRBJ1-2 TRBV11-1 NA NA CASSPTGFGYTF TGTGCCAGCAGCCCCACGGGTTTTGGCTACACCTTC
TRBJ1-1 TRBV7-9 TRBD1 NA CASTAFMQGGTEAFF TGTGCCAGCACAGCTTTTATGCAGGGGGGCACTGAAGCTTTCTTT
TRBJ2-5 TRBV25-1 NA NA CASSEYGSARTQYF TGTGCCAGCAGTGAATATGGCTCTGCGAGGACCCAGTACTTC
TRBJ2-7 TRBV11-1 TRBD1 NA CASGVGTGFYEQYF TGTGCCAGCGGGGTTGGGACAGGGTTCTACGAGCAGTACTTC
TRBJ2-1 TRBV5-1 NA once CASSLPRAGNEQFF TGCGCCAGCAGCTTACCCCGGGCAGGGAATGAGCAGTTCTTC
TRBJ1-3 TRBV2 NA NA CASSGLSAPSLGNTIYF TGTGCCAGCAGTGGGCTCTCGGCTCCCTCGTTGGGAAACACCATATATTTT
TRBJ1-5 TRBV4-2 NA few CASSQDPGDNQPQHF TGTGCCAGCAGCCAAGATCCGGGGGACAATCAGCCCCAGCATTTT
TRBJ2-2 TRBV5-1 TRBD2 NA CASRSRGGTGELFF TGCGCCAGCAGGTCCCGGGGAGGGACCGGGGAGCTGTTTTTT
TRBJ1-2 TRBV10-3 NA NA CAISPPFMRYTF TGTGCCATCAGTCCCCCATTTATGCGCTACACCTTC
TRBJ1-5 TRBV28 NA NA CASRIQLNQPQHF TGTGCCAGCAGAATACAGCTCAATCAGCCCCAGCATTTT
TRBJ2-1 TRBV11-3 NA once CASSLGLERSYNEQFF TGTGCCAGCAGCTTAGGACTAGAGAGATCCTACAATGAGCAGTTCTTC
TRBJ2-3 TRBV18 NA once CASSPSTDTQYF TGTGCCAGCTCGCCAAGCACAGATACGCAGTATTTT
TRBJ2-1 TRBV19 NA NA CASSWGPTRGEQFF TGTGCCAGTAGTTGGGGACCGACGAGGGGTGAGCAGTTCTTC
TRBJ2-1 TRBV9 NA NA CASSPYSGTYTYNEQFF TGTGCCAGCAGCCCCTATTCCGGGACATATACCTACAATGAGCAGTTCTTC
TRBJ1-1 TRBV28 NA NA CASFLQETEAFF TGTGCCTCGTTTTTGCAGGAGACTGAAGCTTTCTTT
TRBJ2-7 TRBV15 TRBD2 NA CATSRVGGNYYEQYF TGTGCCACCAGCAGAGTCGGGGGGAACTACTACGAGCAGTACTTC
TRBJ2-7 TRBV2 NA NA CASRPDRGEQYF TGTGCCAGCAGACCGGATAGGGGAGAGCAGTACTTC
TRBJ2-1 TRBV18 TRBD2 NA CASSPNGLAGNYNEQFF TGTGCCAGCTCACCAAACGGACTAGCGGGGAACTACAATGAGCAGTTCTTC
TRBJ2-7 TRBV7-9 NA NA CASSRGPQMEQYF TGTGCCAGCAGCCGGGGACCACAGATGGAGCAGTACTTC
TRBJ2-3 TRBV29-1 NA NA CSVVRVTDTQYF TGCAGCGTTGTCCGAGTCACAGATACGCAGTATTTT
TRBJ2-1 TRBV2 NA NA CASSEYGLPSSYNEQFF TGTGCCAGCAGTGAATATGGTCTACCTAGCTCCTACAATGAGCAGTTCTTC
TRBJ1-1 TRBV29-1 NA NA CSANLDGNKAFF TGCAGCGCCAACTTGGACGGTAATAAAGCTTTCTTT
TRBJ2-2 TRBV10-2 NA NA CASSVNSGELFF TGCGCCAGCAGTGTAAACTCCGGGGAGCTGTTTTTT
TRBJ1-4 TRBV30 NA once CAWRRGRWEKLFF TGTGCCTGGAGGCGGGGCAGGTGGGAAAAACTGTTTTTT
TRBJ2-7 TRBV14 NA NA CASSQGQGGSYEQYF TGTGCCAGCAGCCAAGGGCAGGGCGGGTCCTACGAGCAGTACTTC
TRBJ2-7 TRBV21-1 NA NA CASSERGTTDYEQYF TGTGCCAGCAGCGAACGCGGGACAACAGACTACGAGCAGTACTTC
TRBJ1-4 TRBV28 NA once CASSYGSREKLFF TGTGCCAGCAGTTATGGGTCGAGGGAAAAACTGTTTTTT
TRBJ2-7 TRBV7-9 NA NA CASSLSGVGGEQYF TGTGCCAGCAGCTTATCTGGGGTTGGGGGCGAGCAGTACTTC
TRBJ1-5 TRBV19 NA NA CASSIPRDNQPQHF TGTGCCAGTAGTATTCCCAGGGACAATCAGCCCCAGCATTTT
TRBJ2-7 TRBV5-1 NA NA CASSLDRSIPYEQYF TGCGCCAGCAGCTTGGATCGCTCAATACCCTACGAGCAGTACTTC
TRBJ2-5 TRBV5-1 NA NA CASSLLQETQYF TGCGCCAGCAGCTTGTTGCAAGAGACCCAGTACTTC
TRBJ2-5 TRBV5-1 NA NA CASSPHRQGPETQYF TGCGCCAGCAGCCCGCACAGGCAGGGTCCAGAGACCCAGTACTTC
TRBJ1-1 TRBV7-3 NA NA CASSLRAGANTEAFF TGTGCCAGCAGCTTAAGGGCCGGAGCAAACACTGAAGCTTTCTTT
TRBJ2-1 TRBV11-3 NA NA CASSSRGASGLDSYNEQFF TGTGCCAGCAGTTCCAGGGGGGCTAGCGGGCTCGACTCCTACAATGAGCAGTTCTTC
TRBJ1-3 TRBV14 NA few CASSQLTSGNTIYF TGTGCCAGCAGCCAACTTACCTCTGGAAACACCATATATTTT
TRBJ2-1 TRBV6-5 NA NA CASGRVDEQFF TGTGCCAGCGGGAGAGTGGATGAGCAGTTCTTC
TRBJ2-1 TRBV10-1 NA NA CAIKGGSPRGEQFF TGCGCCATCAAGGGGGGCAGTCCCCGCGGAGAGCAGTTCTTC